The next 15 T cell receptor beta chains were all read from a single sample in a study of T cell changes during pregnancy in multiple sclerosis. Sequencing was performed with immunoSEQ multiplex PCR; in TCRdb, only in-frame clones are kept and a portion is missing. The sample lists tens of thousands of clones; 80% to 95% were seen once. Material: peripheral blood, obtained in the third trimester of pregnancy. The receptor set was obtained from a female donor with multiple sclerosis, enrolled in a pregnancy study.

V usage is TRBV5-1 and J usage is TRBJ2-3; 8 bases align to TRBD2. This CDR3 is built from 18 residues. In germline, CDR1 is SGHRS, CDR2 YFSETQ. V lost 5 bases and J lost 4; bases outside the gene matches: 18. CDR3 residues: CASSLPAVAGGLADTQYF. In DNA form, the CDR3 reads TGCGCCAGCAGTCTCCCGGCGGTGGCGGGAGGTCTGGCAGATACGCAGTATTTT.

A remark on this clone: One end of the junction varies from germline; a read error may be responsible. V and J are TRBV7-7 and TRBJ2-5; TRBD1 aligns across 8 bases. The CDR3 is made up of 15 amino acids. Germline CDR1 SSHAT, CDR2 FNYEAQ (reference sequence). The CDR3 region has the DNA TGTGCTAGCAGCTTAGCGGACAGGGAACAAGAGACCCAGTACTTC. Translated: CASSLADREQETQYF.

CDR3 loop: CAWRPGLAGRGGEQFF. CDR3 coding DNA: TGTGCCTGGAGACCAGGACTAGCGGGAAGGGGGGGTGAGCAGTTCTTC. V gene TRBV30 combines with J gene TRBJ2-1, with 12 nucleotides matching TRBD2. V was pared by 3 bases and J by 9 bases, with 12 bases of the junction left unmatched. This CDR3 comprises 16 residues. Looked up from germline, CDR1 is GTSNPN and CDR2 is SVGIG (reference sequence).

In nucleotides, the CDR3 is TGTGCCAGCAGTCAGGGAACAGATACGCAGTATTTT. Its translation: CASSQGTDTQYF. The gene calls are TRBV25-1 and TRBJ2-3, with D possibly being TRBD1 (5 bases). V lost 5 bases, J lost 3 bases, and 6 bases lay in between. The CDR3 sequence is 12 residues long. From germline, CDR1 is MGHDK and CDR2 SYGVNS.

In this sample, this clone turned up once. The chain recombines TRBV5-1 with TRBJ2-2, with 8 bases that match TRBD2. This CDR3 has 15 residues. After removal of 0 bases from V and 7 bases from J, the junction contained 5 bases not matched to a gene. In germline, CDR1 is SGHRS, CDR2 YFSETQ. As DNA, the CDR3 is TGCGCCAGCAGCTTGGGTGCGGGAGGTCTCGGGGAGCTGTTTTTT. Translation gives CASSLGAGGLGELFF.

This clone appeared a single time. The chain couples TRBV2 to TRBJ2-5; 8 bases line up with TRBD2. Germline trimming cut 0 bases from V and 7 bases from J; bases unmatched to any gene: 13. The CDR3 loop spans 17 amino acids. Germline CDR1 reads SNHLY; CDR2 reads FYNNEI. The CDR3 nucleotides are TGTGCCAGCAGTGAAGCGGGGGGTTCAGCGGGAGCGGGGACCCAGTACTTC. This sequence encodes CASSEAGGSAGAGTQYF.

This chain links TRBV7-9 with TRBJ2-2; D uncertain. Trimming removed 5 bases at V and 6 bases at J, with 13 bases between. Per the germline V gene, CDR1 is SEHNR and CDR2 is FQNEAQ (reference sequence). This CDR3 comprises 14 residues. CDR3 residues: CASSLRPVSGELFF. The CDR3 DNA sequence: TGTGCCAGCAGCCTCCGCCCGGTTTCCGGGGAGCTGTTTTTT.

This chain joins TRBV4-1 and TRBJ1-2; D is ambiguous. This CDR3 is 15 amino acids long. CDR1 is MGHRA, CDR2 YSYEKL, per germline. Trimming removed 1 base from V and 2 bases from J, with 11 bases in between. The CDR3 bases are TGCGCCAGCAGCCAAGGCGCGATCGCCAACTATGGCTACACCTTC. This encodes CASSQGAIANYGYTF.

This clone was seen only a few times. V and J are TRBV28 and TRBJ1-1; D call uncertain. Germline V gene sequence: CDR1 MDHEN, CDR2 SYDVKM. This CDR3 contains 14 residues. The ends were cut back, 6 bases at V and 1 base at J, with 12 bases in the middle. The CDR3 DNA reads TGTGCCAGCAGCCAACTTGCATCGAACACTGAAGCTTTCTTT. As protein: CASSQLASNTEAFF.

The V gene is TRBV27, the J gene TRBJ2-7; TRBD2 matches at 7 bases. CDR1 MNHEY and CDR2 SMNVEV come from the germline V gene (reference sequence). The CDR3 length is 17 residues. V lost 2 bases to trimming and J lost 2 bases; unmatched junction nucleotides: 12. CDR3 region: CASSLGPLASGTYEQYF. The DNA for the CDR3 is TGTGCCAGCAGTTTAGGGCCCTTGGCTAGCGGTACCTACGAGCAGTACTTC.

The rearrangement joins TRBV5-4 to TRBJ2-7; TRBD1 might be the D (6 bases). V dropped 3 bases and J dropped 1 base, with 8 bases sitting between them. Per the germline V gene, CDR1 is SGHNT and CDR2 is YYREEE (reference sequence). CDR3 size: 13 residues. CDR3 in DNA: TGTGCCAGCAGCTCAGGGGCATCCTACGAGCAGTACTTC. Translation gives CASSSGASYEQYF.

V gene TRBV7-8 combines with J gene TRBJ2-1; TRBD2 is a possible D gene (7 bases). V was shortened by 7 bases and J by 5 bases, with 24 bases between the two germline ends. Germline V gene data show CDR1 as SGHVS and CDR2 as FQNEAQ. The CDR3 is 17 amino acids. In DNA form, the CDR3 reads TGTGCCAGCACCCTCGTGAGGGGGGGAGAGGTGAACAATGAGCAGTTCTTC. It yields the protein CASTLVRGGEVNNEQFF.

The CDR3 region has the DNA TGTGCCAGTCGGAGGGGCAGGGAATATAGCAATCAGCCCCAGCATTTT. This gives the protein CASRRGREYSNQPQHF. The chain is built from TRBV19 and TRBJ1-5, with D tentatively TRBD1 (5 bases). The CDR3 runs 16 residues. Trimming pared 8 bases from V and 0 bases from J, leaving 17 bases between. Germline V CDR1 and CDR2: LNHDA, SQIVND (reference sequence).

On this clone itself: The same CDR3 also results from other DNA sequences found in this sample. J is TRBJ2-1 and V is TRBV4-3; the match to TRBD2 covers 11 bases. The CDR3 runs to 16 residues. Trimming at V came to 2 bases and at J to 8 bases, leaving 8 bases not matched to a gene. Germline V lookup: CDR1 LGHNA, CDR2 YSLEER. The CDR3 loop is CASSQPLAGGGDEQFF. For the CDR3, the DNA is TGCGCCAGCAGCCAACCCCTAGCGGGGGGAGGGGATGAGCAGTTCTTC.

CDR3 loop: CASSLGGAEETQYF. The CDR3 DNA reads TGCGCCAGCAGCCTCGGGGGGGCCGAAGAGACCCAGTACTTC. This sequence joins TRBV4-1 and TRBJ2-5, with 8 bases aligning to TRBD2. Germline V lookup: CDR1 MGHRA, CDR2 YSYEKL. The CDR3 runs to 14 residues. V gave up 4 bases and J gave up 3 bases; unmatched junction bases: 4.